The present TCR beta chain was sequenced within a study of response to subunit inactivated influenza vaccine. TCRdb re-called the RT-PCR reads through MiXCR, storing one row per CDR3 protein. This table holds roughly 520,000 distinct CDR3 sequences, 25% found once. CDR3 length equals 14 residues. V gave up 6 bases and J gave up 0 bases, with 9 bases separating them. Ten or more counts support this clonotype. Its antigen is not known. Points from the study as a whole: The study's authors posited that every seasonal influenza vaccination enlists few new T cells.

This TCR came from a man aged 50 to 60 who received an inactivated influenza vaccine. The V and J genes are TRBV12-3 or TRBV12-4 and TRBJ1-5, with a possible D match to TRBD1 (5 bases). This specimen was CD4+ T cells sorted from PBMCs, taken less than 6 days after vaccination. CDR3 nucleotides: TGTGCCAGCAGCGACAGCTTTAGCAATCAGCCCCAGCATTTT. Amino acid sequence: CASSDSFSNQPQHF.